This T cell receptor beta chain was identified in a study of CD4 T cells in relation to SARS-CoV-2 and coronaviruses listed by TCRdb under 2021. About the full investigation: In the ViraFEST assay, PBMCs were cultured with antigen for approximately 10 days, after which TCR beta CDR3s were sequenced to identify antigen-specific clonal expansions. An HIV-1 Nef peptide pool or a no-peptide culture served as the negative reference condition. Patient-derived lymphoblastoid cell lines were used to map the HLA restriction of shared crossreactive spike epitopes. The study assessed, at the TCR clonotype level, memory CD4+ T cell crossreactivity between SARS-CoV-2 and common cold coronavirus spike proteins. The Adaptive Biotechnologies TCR-sequencing kit was used to sequence samples from a few pre-COVID donors and the naive versus memory experiments, whereas other data were Illumina-based. A different TCR-beta assay, based on Illumina, was used to sequence expansion assays from other donors in the study. Findings and caveats that apply to the study as a whole: Small numbers of patients and of tested TCRs were a limitation of the study. Because no donor provided both pre-pandemic and post-infection samples, tracing the source of pre-existing responses was limited. Since the crossreactivity analysis centred on spike protein, crossreactivity against other viral proteins was not assessed. Compared with monoreactive clones, crossreactive clones had significantly weaker SARS-CoV-2-driven expansion, a result consistent with antigenic imprinting. Approximately 60% of donors had memory CD4+ clonotypes that crossrecognized SARS-CoV-2 and at least one common cold coronavirus spike.

Libraries were made using the immunoSEQ multiplex PCR assay. Per the authors' processing: Preprocessing removed nonproductive sequences and CDR3s not starting with C, not ending with F or W, or shorter than 7 amino acids. Antigen-specific clonotypes were called with the MANAFEST web app, based on expansion relative to reference and other culture wells. A clone counted as positive if significantly expanded in 2 of 3 replicate wells versus the reference culture at FDR below 0.05. A further requirement for positive clones was significant expansion compared with all other tandem wells, along with an odds ratio above 5. CDR3 homology was quantified as pairwise Levenshtein distance, calculated with the stringdist R package after three terminal residues were trimmed from each end. TCRdb carries this immuneACCESS record with in-frame sequences only. Its versions omit some clonotypes, under half of them owing to an unresolved V gene in the studies checked, with the rest unexplained. V, J and clone size were drawn from that table, and D and trimming were deduced from the DNA. The sample profile shows around 11,000 clones; around 80% of them were found once. The biggest ten clones account for around a sixth of the sample.

CD4+ T cells from unexposed donors were collected before the COVID-19 pandemic (2011-2018). After about 10 days of culture, CD4+ T cells were isolated with the EasySep CD4+ T cell isolation kit. As cell numbers permitted, CD4+ T cells from unexposed donors were tested for reactivity to SARS-CoV-2 S and N and to four common cold coronavirus spike pools. PBMCs were cultured at about 1.9 million per well in IMDM supplemented with around 5.1% human AB serum and 9 to 10 IU/ml IL-2. Half of the culture medium was replaced with fresh IL-2-containing medium on days 3 and 7. In general, triplicate replicate wells were used for every peptide culture condition. The leukapheresis product used for the unexposed donors was purchased from a commercial source. Ficoll-Paque PLUS gradient centrifugation was used to isolate PBMCs from leukapheresis product or whole blood. PBMCs were either cryopreserved at -140 degrees C or used fresh in the expansion assay. The QIAamp Micro DNA Kit was used to extract genomic DNA from the CD4+ T cells.

Trimming costs V 0 bases and J 11 bases, and their ends lie 20 bases apart. The CDR3 covers 16 residues, taking in both the cysteine and the phenylalanine. Here the CDR3 DNA is all that survives: 48 bases in frame from base 1. As encoded in the germline V gene, CDR1 is LGHNA while CDR2 is YNFKEQ. Points on this clone: Its antigen specificity is not known. Nothing much larger sits one base from this clone, and base qualities are not available.

The TCR sequence derives from a human donor in good health. The sequence joins TRBV4-2 to TRBJ1-3, with the D gene uncertain. Sample: CD4+ T cells from PBMCs, cultured in vitro. The CDR3 reads as follows: CASSQETPKYGVAIYF. The nucleotide sequence reads as follows: TGTGCCAGCAGCCAAGAAACCCCCAAGTACGGGGTCGCCATATATTTT.